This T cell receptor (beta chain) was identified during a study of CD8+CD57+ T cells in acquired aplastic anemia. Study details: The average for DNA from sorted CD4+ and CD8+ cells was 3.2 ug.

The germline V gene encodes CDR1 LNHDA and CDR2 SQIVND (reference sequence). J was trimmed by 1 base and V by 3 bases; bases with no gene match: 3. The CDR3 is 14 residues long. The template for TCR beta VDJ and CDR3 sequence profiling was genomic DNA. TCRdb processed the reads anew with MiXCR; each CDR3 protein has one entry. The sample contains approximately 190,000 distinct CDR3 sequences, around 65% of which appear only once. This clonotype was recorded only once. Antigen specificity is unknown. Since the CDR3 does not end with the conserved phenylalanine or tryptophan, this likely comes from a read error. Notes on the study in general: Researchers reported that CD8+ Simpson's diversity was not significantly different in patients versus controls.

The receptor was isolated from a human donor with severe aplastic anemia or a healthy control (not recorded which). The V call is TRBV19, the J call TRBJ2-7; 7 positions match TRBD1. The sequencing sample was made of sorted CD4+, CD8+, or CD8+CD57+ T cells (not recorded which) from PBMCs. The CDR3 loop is CASSMSGGSYEQYL. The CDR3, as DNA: TGTGCCAGTAGTATGTCAGGGGGTTCCTACGAGCAGTACTTA.